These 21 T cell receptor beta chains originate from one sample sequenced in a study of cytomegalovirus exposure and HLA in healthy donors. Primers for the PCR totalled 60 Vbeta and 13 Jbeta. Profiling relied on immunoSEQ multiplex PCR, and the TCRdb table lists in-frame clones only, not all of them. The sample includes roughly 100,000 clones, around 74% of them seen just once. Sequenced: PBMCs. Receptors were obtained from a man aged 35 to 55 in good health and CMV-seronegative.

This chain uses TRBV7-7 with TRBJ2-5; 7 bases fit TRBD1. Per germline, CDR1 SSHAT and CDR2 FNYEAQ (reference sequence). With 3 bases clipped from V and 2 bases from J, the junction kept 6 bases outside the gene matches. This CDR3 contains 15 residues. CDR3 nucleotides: TGTGCCAGCAGCTTCCGACAGGGCCTTCAAGAGACCCAGTACTTC. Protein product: CASSFRQGLQETQYF.

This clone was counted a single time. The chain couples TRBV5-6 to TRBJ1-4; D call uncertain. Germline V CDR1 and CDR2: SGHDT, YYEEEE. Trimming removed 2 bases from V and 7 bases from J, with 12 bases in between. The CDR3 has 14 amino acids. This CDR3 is CASSFGRLGEKLFF. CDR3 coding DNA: TGTGCCAGCAGCTTCGGCAGGTTAGGTGAAAAACTGTTTTTT.

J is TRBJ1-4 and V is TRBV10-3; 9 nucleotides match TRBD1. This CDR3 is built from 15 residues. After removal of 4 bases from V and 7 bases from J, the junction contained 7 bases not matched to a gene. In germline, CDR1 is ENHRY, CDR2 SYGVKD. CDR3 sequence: CAISADRGGREKLFF. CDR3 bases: TGTGCCATCAGTGCCGACAGGGGGGGGCGTGAAAAACTGTTTTTT.

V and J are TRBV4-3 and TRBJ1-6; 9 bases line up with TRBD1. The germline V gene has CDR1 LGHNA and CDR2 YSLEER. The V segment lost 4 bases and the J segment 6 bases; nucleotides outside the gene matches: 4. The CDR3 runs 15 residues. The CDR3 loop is CASSRGTGPNSPLHF. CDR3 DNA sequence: TGCGCCAGCAGCCGAGGGACAGGGCCTAATTCACCCCTCCACTTT.

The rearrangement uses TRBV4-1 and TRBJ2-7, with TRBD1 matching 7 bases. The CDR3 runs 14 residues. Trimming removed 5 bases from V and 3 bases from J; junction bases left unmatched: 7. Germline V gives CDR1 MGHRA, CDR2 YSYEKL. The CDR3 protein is CASSDRQGDYEQYF. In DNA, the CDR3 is TGCGCCAGCAGCGATAGACAGGGAGACTACGAGCAGTACTTC.

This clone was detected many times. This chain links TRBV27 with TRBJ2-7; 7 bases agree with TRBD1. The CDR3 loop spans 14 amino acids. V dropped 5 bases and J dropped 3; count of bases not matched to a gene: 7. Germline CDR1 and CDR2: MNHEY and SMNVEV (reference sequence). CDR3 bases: TGTGCCAGCAGTCAACGGGACAGCCTCTACGAGCAGTACTTC. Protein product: CASSQRDSLYEQYF.

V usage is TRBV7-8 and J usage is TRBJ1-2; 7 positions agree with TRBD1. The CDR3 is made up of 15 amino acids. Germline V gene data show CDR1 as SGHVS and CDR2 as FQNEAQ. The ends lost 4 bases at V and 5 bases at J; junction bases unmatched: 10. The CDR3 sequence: CASSSDRARPYGYTF. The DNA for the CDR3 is TGTGCCAGCAGCTCCGACAGGGCCCGTCCATATGGCTACACCTTC.

The CDR3, as DNA: TGTGCCAGCAGCGCCGACAGGGTGAACACTGAAGCTTTCTTT. Protein sequence: CASSADRVNTEAFF. The chain carries TRBV7-9 and TRBJ1-1; 7 positions match TRBD1. The J segment lost 0 bases and the V segment lost 5 bases, leaving 3 bases of the junction unmatched. CDR1 and CDR2 (germline): SEHNR, FQNEAQ (reference sequence). The CDR3 sequence is 14 residues long.

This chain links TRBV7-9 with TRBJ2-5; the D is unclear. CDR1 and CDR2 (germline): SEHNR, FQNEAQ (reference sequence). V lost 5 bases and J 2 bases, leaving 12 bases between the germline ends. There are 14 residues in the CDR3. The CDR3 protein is CASSPYFTQETQYF. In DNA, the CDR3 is TGTGCCAGCAGCCCCTATTTCACGCAAGAGACCCAGTACTTC.

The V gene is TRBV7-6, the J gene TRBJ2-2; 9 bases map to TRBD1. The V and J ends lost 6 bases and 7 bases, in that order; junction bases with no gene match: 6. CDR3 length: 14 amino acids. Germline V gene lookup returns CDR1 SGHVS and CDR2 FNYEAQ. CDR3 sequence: CASSLQGAGGELFF. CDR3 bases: TGTGCCAGCAGTTTACAGGGGGCTGGCGGGGAGCTGTTTTTT.

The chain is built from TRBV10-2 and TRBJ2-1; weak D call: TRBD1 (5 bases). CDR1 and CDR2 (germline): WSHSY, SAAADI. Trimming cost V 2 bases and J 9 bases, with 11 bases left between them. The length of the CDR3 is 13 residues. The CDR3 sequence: CASSERGFVEQFF. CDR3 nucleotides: TGCGCCAGCAGTGAGAGGGGTTTTGTTGAGCAGTTCTTC.

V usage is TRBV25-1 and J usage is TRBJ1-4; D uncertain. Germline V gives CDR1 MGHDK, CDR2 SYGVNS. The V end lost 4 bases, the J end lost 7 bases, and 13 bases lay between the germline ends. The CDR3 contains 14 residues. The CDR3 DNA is TGTGCCAGCAGTGGTAGGGCAGGAGGTGAAAAACTGTTTTTT. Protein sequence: CASSGRAGGEKLFF.

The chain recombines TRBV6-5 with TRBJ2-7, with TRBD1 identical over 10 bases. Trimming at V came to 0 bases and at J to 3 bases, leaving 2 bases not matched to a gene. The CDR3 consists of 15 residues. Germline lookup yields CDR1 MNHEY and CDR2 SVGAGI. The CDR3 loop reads CASSYSRTGGYEQYF. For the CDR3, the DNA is TGTGCCAGCAGTTACTCGAGGACAGGGGGCTACGAGCAGTACTTC.

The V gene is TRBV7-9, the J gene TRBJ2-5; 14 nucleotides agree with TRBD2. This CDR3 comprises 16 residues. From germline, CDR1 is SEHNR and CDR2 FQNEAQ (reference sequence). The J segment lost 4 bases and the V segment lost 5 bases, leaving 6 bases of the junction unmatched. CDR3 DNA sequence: TGTGCCAGCAGCCCGACTAGCGGGGGGGCGGGAGAGACCCAGTACTTC. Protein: CASSPTSGGAGETQYF.

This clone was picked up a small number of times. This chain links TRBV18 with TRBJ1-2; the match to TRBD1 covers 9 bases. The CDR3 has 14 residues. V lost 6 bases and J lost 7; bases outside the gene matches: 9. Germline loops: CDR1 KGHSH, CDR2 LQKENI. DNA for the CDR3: TGTGCCAGCTCGAGCCAGGGACAGGGTGCTGGCTACACCTTC. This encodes CASSSQGQGAGYTF.

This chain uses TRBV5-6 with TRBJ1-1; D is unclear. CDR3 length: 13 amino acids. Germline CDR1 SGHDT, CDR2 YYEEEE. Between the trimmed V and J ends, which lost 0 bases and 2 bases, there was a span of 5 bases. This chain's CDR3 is CASSLGHNTEAFF. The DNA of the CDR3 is TGTGCCAGCAGCTTGGGACATAACACTGAAGCTTTCTTT.

CDR3 DNA sequence: TGCGCCAGCAAGATAGCGGGGGGCGGTGGAGATACGCAGTATTTT. Translating it yields CASKIAGGGGDTQYF. The chain is built from TRBV5-1 and TRBJ2-3; 10 nucleotides align to TRBD2. CDR1 and CDR2 (germline): SGHRS, YFSETQ. This CDR3 spans 15 amino acids. The ends lost 6 bases at V and 5 bases at J; junction bases unmatched: 9.

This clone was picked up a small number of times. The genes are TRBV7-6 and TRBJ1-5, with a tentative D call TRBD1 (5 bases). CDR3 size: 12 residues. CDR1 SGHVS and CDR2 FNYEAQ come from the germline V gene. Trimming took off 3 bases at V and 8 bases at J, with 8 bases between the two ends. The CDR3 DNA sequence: TGTGCCAGCAGCTTGGGGGGGGAGCCCCAGCATTTT. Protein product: CASSLGGEPQHF.

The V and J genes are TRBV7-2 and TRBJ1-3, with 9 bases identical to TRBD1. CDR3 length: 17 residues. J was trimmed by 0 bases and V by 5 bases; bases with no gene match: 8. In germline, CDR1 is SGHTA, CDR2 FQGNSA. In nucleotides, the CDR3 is TGTGCCAGCAGCCAGACCGGGACAGGGAGCTCTGGAAACACCATATATTTT. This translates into CASSQTGTGSSGNTIYF.

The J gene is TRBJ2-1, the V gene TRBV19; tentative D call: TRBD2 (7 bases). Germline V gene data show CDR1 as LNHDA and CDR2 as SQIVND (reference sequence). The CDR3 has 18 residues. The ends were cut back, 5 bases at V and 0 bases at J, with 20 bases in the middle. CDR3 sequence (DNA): TGTGCCAGTAGTCCCGGCCCAGGGCGGGGGCGCTCCTACAATGAGCAGTTCTTC. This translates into CASSPGPGRGRSYNEQFF.

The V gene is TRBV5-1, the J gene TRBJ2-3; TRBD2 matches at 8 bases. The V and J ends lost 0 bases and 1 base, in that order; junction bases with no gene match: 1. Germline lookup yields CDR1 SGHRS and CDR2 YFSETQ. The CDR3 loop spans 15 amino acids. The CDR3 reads CASSLVGGGTDTQYF. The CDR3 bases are TGCGCCAGCAGCTTGGTCGGGGGGGGCACAGATACGCAGTATTTT.